This paragraph reports one T cell receptor beta chain. Antigen: not known. This specimen comes from a study of beta chain features in type 1 diabetes. Regarding the study as a whole: When cDNA is sequenced, cells with high TCR expression could be over-represented.

The authors reverse transcribed all of the isolated RNA, so sequencing captured expressed TCRB transcripts. The read count averaged about 3.6 million across naive, central memory and regulatory T cell samples. Sequenced by immunoSEQ multiplex PCR; TCRdb stores in-frame clones only, minus some. The table lists 400,000 to 500,000 clones, around 13% of them singletons. Source material: naive CD4+ T cells from blood. The source of this sequence is a young man in good health.

The CDR3 protein is CASSLEASVMRFF. The CDR3 DNA follows: TGTGCCAGCAGCTTAGAGGCTAGCGTAATGAGGTTCTTC. The rearrangement uses TRBV7-9 and TRBJ2-1; TRBD2 is a possible D gene (6 bases). Germline V lookup: CDR1 SEHNR, CDR2 FQNEAQ (reference sequence). This CDR3 is built from 13 residues. V shed 1 base and J shed 15 bases, with 16 bases lying between them.